What follows is one T cell receptor (beta chain) and its context. The antigen is unknown. This CDR3 comprises 13 residues. This entry comes from a study of blood T cells in healthy people across ages. Together with a sample-barcoded 5' primer, a J-beta primer mix was included in a second PCR lasting 7 to 11 cycles. TCRdb re-called the 5' RACE reads through MiXCR, storing one row per CDR3 protein. Found here are some 700,000 distinct CDR3 sequences, approximately 39% of them singletons; the top ten hold around 20%. General observations from the study: A roughly linear age-dependent decrease characterized TCR beta diversity per million T cells. A strong correlation was seen between TCR beta diversity and naive T cell percentage. Unsorted PBMC input precluded a conclusive naive versus antigen-experienced comparison.

Per sample, no less than 6 micrograms of total RNA were extracted. Sequenced: blood. The chain carries TRBV12-3 or TRBV12-4 and TRBJ2-4; a possible D gene is TRBD1 (6 bases). The better agreement between TRBJ2-7 and the DNA end casts doubt on the J call. The clonotype comes from a woman aged 60-75 years in good health. The CDR3 coding sequence is TGTGCCAGCAGTTTGCTGGGGGCCAACGAGCAGTACTTC. The encoded protein is CASSLLGANEQYF.